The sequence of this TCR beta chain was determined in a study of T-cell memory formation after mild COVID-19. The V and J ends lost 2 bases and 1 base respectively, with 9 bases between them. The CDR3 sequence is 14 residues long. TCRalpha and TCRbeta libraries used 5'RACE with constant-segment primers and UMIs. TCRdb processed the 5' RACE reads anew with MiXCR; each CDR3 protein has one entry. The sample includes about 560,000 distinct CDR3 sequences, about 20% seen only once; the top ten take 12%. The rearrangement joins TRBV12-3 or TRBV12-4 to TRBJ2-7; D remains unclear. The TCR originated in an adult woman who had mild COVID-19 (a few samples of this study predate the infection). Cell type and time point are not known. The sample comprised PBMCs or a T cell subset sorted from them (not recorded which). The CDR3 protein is CASSLRARSYEQYF. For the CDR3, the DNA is TGTGCCAGCAGTTTACGGGCCCGATCCTACGAGCAGTACTTC.